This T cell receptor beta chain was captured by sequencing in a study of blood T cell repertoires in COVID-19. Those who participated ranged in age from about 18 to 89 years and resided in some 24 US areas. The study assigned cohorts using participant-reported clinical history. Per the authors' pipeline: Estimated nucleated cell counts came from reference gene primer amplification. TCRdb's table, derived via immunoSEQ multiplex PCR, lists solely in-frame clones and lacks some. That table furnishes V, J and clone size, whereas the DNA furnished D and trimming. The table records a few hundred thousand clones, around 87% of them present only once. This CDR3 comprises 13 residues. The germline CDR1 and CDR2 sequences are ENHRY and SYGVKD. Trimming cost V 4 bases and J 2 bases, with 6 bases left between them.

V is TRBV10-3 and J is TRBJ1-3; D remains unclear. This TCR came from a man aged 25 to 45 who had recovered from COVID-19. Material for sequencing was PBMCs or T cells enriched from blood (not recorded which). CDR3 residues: CAISGSAGNTIYF. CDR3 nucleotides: TGTGCCATCAGTGGCAGCGCTGGAAACACCATATATTTT.